A single sample gave rise to the 25 T cell receptor beta chains below, sequenced in a study of blood T cell repertoires in COVID-19. Repertoires were generated with immunoSEQ multiplex PCR, while TCRdb's copy carries only in-frame clones and drops some. Of about 280,000 clones in the sample, about 83% were seen once. The sample was PBMCs or T cells enriched from blood (not recorded which). The receptor set was obtained from a woman between 40 and 50 years old who had recovered from COVID-19.

CDR3 protein: CASSPTSGRGEQYF. The DNA of the CDR3 is TGCGCCAGCAGCCCGACTAGCGGCCGCGGCGAGCAGTACTTC. This chain uses TRBV5-1 with TRBJ2-7; 9 bases match TRBD2. Unmatched junction bases numbered 8, after V lost 4 bases and J lost 6 bases. Germline-derived CDR1 and CDR2 are SGHRS and YFSETQ. The CDR3 has 14 residues.

V usage is TRBV7-3 and J usage is TRBJ2-1; 7 bases line up with TRBD1. The CDR3 covers 14 residues. The trim removed 5 bases at V and 6 bases at J, leaving 7 bases unmatched. Germline lookup yields CDR1 SGHTA and CDR2 FQGTGA. The CDR3 here is CASSPTGIRNEQFF. As DNA, the CDR3 is TGTGCCAGCAGCCCGACAGGGATCCGCAATGAGCAGTTCTTC.

Of note for this clone: Sequence at one end of the junction differs from germline and may be a read error. The V call is TRBV28, the J call TRBJ1-4; weak D call: TRBD1 (6 bases). The CDR3 has 8 amino acids. Per the germline V gene, CDR1 is MDHEN and CDR2 is SYDVKM. In DNA form, the CDR3 reads TGTGCCAGCAGTTCCGACAGGTTT. This codes for CASSSDRF.

J is TRBJ1-2 and V is TRBV20-1; the match to TRBD1 covers 8 bases. The germline gives CDR1 DFQATT, CDR2 SNEGSKA (reference sequence). This CDR3 region has 12 residues. Trimming at V came to 4 bases and at J to 5 bases, leaving 3 bases not matched to a gene. CDR3 in amino acids: CSATDRGYGYTF. The CDR3 coding sequence is TGCAGTGCTACTGACAGGGGTTATGGCTACACCTTC.

This chain links TRBV5-4 with TRBJ2-7; D possibly corresponds to TRBD2 (6 bases). Germline CDR1 reads SGHNT; CDR2 reads YYREEE (reference sequence). The ends were cut back, 1 base at V and 1 base at J, with 12 bases in the middle. This CDR3 region has 15 residues. CDR3 coding DNA: TGTGCCAGCAGCTTGACGGGGCGGGGTTCCTACGAGCAGTACTTC. Its protein is CASSLTGRGSYEQYF.

This chain connects TRBV28 to TRBJ1-5; no definite D call. V shed 2 bases and J shed 8 bases, with 7 bases lying between them. This CDR3 spans 12 amino acids. Germline CDR1 MDHEN, CDR2 SYDVKM. CDR3 region: CASSLREEPQHF. The CDR3 region has the DNA TGTGCCAGCAGTTTAAGGGAGGAGCCCCAGCATTTT.

The chain employs TRBV9 and TRBJ1-1, with a possible D match to TRBD1 (6 bases). In germline, CDR1 is SGDLS, CDR2 YYNGEE. V was pared by 3 bases and J by 1 base, with 13 bases between. The CDR3 length is 15 residues. In DNA, the CDR3 is TGTGCCAGCAGCGACCTCAGGGGACCGAACACTGAAGCTTTCTTT. This codes for CASSDLRGPNTEAFF.

The CDR3: CASSELGTGGYEQYF. The CDR3 nucleotides are TGTGCCAGCAGTGAATTGGGGACAGGGGGGTACGAGCAGTACTTC. J is TRBJ2-7 and V is TRBV25-1; 11 positions match TRBD1. V dropped 1 base and J dropped 4; count of bases not matched to a gene: 3. The CDR3 extends over 15 amino acids. Per germline, CDR1 MGHDK and CDR2 SYGVNS.

This clone came up once. V gene TRBV6-6 combines with J gene TRBJ1-2, with a tentative D call TRBD1 (6 bases). Trimming took off 2 bases at V and 0 bases at J, with 10 bases between the two ends. CDR1 MNHNY and CDR2 SVGAGI come from the germline V gene (reference sequence). This CDR3 region has 15 residues. The CDR3 spells CASSYPAGANYGYTF. CDR3 sequence (DNA): TGTGCCAGCAGTTACCCCGCAGGGGCTAACTATGGCTACACCTTC.

V gene TRBV6-1 combines with J gene TRBJ2-1; possibly TRBD2 for D (6 bases). CDR1 is MNHNS, CDR2 SASEGT, per germline. The CDR3 extends over 16 amino acids. V was shortened by 4 bases and J by 7 bases, with 20 bases between the two germline ends. CDR3 sequence reads: CASSGIGTLLGNEQFF. The DNA of the CDR3 is TGTGCCAGCAGTGGTATTGGGACTCTACTAGGGAATGAGCAGTTCTTC.

V gene TRBV28 combines with J gene TRBJ2-6; 7 bases map to TRBD1. J gave up 0 bases and V 8 bases, and 13 bases lay outside the gene matches. Germline CDR1 and CDR2: MDHEN and SYDVKM. The CDR3 is 18 residues long. This chain's CDR3 is CASLKPGTVRSGANVLTF. Written as DNA, the CDR3 is TGTGCCAGCCTAAAACCCGGGACAGTGCGCTCTGGGGCCAACGTCCTGACTTTC.

The gene calls are TRBV11-2 and TRBJ1-4; the match to TRBD1 covers 7 bases. This CDR3 is built from 17 residues. After removal of 5 bases from V and 6 bases from J, the junction contained 15 bases not matched to a gene. Germline V lookup: CDR1 SGHAT, CDR2 FQNNGV. The CDR3 nucleotides read TGTGCCAGCAGCCCCCAGTCAACCAGGGGGTTACATGAAAAACTGTTTTTT. This encodes CASSPQSTRGLHEKLFF.

The chain joins TRBV28 to TRBJ2-1, with 8 bases fitting TRBD1. Germline CDR1 is MDHEN and CDR2 is SYDVKM. The junction had 15 bases not matched to a gene; V was cut back by 8 bases and J by 6 bases. This CDR3 comprises 16 residues. CDR3 residues: CASLNRGFIRGNEQFF. CDR3 coding DNA: TGTGCCAGCCTTAACAGGGGGTTCATACGGGGCAATGAGCAGTTCTTC.

The chain has TRBV29-1 and TRBJ2-7; D remains unclear. Germline V gene data show CDR1 as SQVTM and CDR2 as ANQGSEA. The CDR3 is 12 amino acids. With 4 bases removed from V and 6 bases from J, the gap between germline ends came to 13 bases. The CDR3 coding sequence is TGCAGCGTTGGAGGTTATAGAGGCGAGCAGTACTTC. Amino acid sequence: CSVGGYRGEQYF.

By share of the sample, this clone is medium-sized (0.01 to 0.1%). The chain's CDR3 is CASSDGGRETQYF. In nucleotides, the CDR3 is TGTGCCAGCAGCGACGGGGGAAGGGAGACCCAGTACTTC. The chain has TRBV9 and TRBJ2-5; TRBD2 is a possible D gene (6 bases). Germline lookup yields CDR1 SGDLS and CDR2 YYNGEE. The CDR3 is 13 residues long. Trimming removed 3 bases from V and 5 bases from J, with 11 bases in between.

This clone was observed a few times. The chain is built from TRBV7-9 and TRBJ2-7; D perhaps matches TRBD1 (6 bases). Germline-derived CDR1 and CDR2 are SEHNR and FQNEAQ (reference sequence). Trimming took off 2 bases at V and 2 bases at J, with 7 bases between the two ends. The CDR3 is 13 residues long. CDR3 sequence reads: CASSLRTAYEQYF. In DNA form, the CDR3 reads TGTGCCAGCAGCTTAAGGACAGCCTACGAGCAGTACTTC.

The V and J genes are TRBV7-9 and TRBJ1-5; a weak D match, TRBD1 (6 bases). The germline V gene has CDR1 SEHNR and CDR2 FQNEAQ (reference sequence). V gave up 3 bases and J gave up 2 bases, with 14 bases separating them. The CDR3 extends over 16 amino acids. The CDR3 protein is CASSFWTASGNQPQHF. The CDR3 region has the DNA TGTGCCAGCAGCTTTTGGACAGCCTCCGGCAATCAGCCCCAGCATTTT. Using reference TRBV7-9 and TRBJ1-5 for the parts outside the CDR3, the full variable domain is DTGVSQNPRHKITKRGQNVTFRCDPISEHNRLYWYRQTLGQGPEFLTYFQNEAQLEKSRLLSDRFSAERPKGSFSTLEIQRTEQGDSAMYLCASSFWTASGNQPQHFGDGTRLSIL.

The genes are TRBV2 and TRBJ1-2; 8 bases match TRBD1. The V gene end was trimmed by 4 bases and the J gene end by 1 base; junction bases not matched to a gene: 5. This CDR3 region has 15 residues. Germline V lookup: CDR1 SNHLY, CDR2 FYNNEI. The CDR3 DNA sequence: TGTGCCAGCAGTGCCCGGACAGGGTTTAACTATGGCTACACCTTC. The encoded protein is CASSARTGFNYGYTF.

The sample holds a few counts of this clone. V is TRBV5-5 and J is TRBJ2-5; 9 bases agree with TRBD1. The V gene's germline CDR1 is SGHKS and CDR2 YYEKEE (reference sequence). The CDR3 totals 15 residues. The ends lost 3 bases at V and 5 bases at J; junction bases unmatched: 8. CDR3 in DNA: TGTGCCAGCAGCTCGGTACAGGGGGCAGGGGAGACCCAGTACTTC. It codes for CASSSVQGAGETQYF.

The chain recombines TRBV12-3 or TRBV12-4 with TRBJ2-7; no clear D gene. The ends were cut back, 5 bases at V and 2 bases at J, with 7 bases in the middle. The length of the CDR3 is 12 residues. The CDR3 loop reads CASSTLAYEQYF. For the CDR3, the DNA is TGTGCCAGCAGTACTCTAGCCTACGAGCAGTACTTC.

The rearrangement joins TRBV7-9 to TRBJ2-3, with 13 bases lining up with TRBD2. V dropped 4 bases and J dropped 2; count of bases not matched to a gene: 3. This CDR3 region has 16 residues. CDR1 and CDR2 from the germline V gene are SEHNR and FQNEAQ (reference sequence). DNA of the CDR3: TGTGCCAGCAGCTGGGGGACTAGCGGGAACACAGATACGCAGTATTTT. Encoded protein: CASSWGTSGNTDTQYF.

The rearrangement uses TRBV28 and TRBJ2-7, with 16 bases aligning to TRBD2. V lost 6 bases, J lost 7 bases, and 12 bases stayed unmatched. This CDR3 has 17 amino acids. Germline values: CDR1 MDHEN, CDR2 SYDVKM. CDR3 coding DNA: TGTGCCAGCAGCACACCGGGACTAGCGGGAGGGCCTGGAGAGCAGTACTTC. As protein: CASSTPGLAGGPGEQYF.

The chain joins TRBV30 to TRBJ1-4; D remains ambiguous. The CDR3 length is 14 residues. Germline CDR1 reads GTSNPN; CDR2 reads SVGIG (reference sequence). Trimming shortened V by 4 bases and J by 5 bases, and 14 bases separated the two germline ends. For the CDR3, the DNA is TGTGCCTGGAACGTGCGGATGCACAATGAAAAACTGTTTTTT. Its translation is CAWNVRMHNEKLFF.

This chain links TRBV19 with TRBJ1-5; D perhaps matches TRBD1 (6 bases). The V end was cut by 7 bases, the J end by 0 bases, with 13 bases between. Looked up from germline, CDR1 is LNHDA and CDR2 is SQIVND (reference sequence). CDR3 length: 15 residues. The CDR3 is CASMRAGDSNQPQHF. CDR3 sequence (DNA): TGTGCCAGTATGCGGGCAGGGGATAGCAATCAGCCCCAGCATTTT.

The J gene is TRBJ2-5, the V gene TRBV7-2, with unresolved D. This CDR3 contains 16 residues. Germline V gives CDR1 SGHTA, CDR2 FQGNSA. The V end was cut by 4 bases, the J end by 3 bases, with 18 bases between. As DNA, the CDR3 is TGTGCCAGCAGCTACCTAGACTGGAAAACCAAAGAGACCCAGTACTTC. It translates to CASSYLDWKTKETQYF.